One and the same sample provided the 29 T cell receptor beta chains below, sequenced in a study of CD8 T cells in ankylosing spondylitis. TCRdb reanalysed the 5' RACE reads using MiXCR and keeps one entry per CDR3 protein. The sample contains under 200,000 distinct CDR3 sequences, roughly 10% of which appear only once. Sequencing input: blood, either unsorted or a sorted T cell fraction (not recorded which). The receptor set was obtained from a male donor with ankylosing spondylitis or in good health (not recorded which).

This clonotype was recorded many times. The chain carries TRBV7-6 and TRBJ1-2, with D tentatively TRBD1 (5 bases). This CDR3 comprises 15 residues. Germline values: CDR1 SGHVS, CDR2 FNYEAQ. V was shortened by 1 base and J by 6 bases, with 15 bases between the two germline ends. The CDR3 loop reads CASSLVVGPSDGYTF. The CDR3 coding sequence is TGTGCCAGCAGCTTAGTGGTGGGGCCGTCGGATGGCTACACCTTC.

A word on this clonotype: A much more abundant neighbour one base away suggests this may be a read error. The chain recombines TRBV6-4 with TRBJ1-2, with D possibly being TRBD1 (5 bases). Germline V CDR1 and CDR2: MRHNA, SNTAGT. The length of the CDR3 is 13 residues. V was cut by 2 bases and J by 10 bases, with 14 bases left in between. CDR3 bases: TGTGCCAGCAGTGACACAAGAGGGACCGACTACACCTTC. Translating it yields CASSDTRGTDYTF.

This clonotype was counted only a few times. This sequence joins TRBV5-1 and TRBJ2-1, with TRBD1 matching over 10 bases. This CDR3 comprises 16 residues. Germline values: CDR1 SGHRS, CDR2 YFSETQ. Trimming cost V 0 bases and J 5 bases; bases outside gene matches: 5. The CDR3 nucleotides are TGCGCCAGCAGCTTGGCGGTGGGACAGGGGAACAATGAGCAGTTCTTC. Translation gives CASSLAVGQGNNEQFF.

This clonotype has a count of ten or more. The J gene is TRBJ2-5, the V gene TRBV7-7, with D possibly TRBD2 on 7 matching bases. Germline CDR1 is SSHAT and CDR2 is FNYEAQ (reference sequence). This CDR3 is 16 amino acids long. V was pared by 1 base and J by 3 bases, with 15 bases between. CDR3 residues: CASSLGRRGGEETQYF. DNA of the CDR3: TGTGCCAGCAGCTTAGGTCGCAGGGGAGGGGAAGAGACCCAGTACTTC.

This clonotype was picked up many times. The chain couples TRBV2 to TRBJ1-5; TRBD1 is a possible D gene (5 bases). Germline V CDR1 and CDR2: SNHLY, FYNNEI. The V and J ends lost 6 bases and 4 bases respectively, with 10 bases between them. The CDR3 spans 13 residues. CDR3 protein: CASRVQVNQPQHF. The CDR3 DNA follows: TGTGCCAGCAGGGTACAGGTTAATCAGCCCCAGCATTTT.

This clonotype was counted at least ten times. The chain joins TRBV25-1 to TRBJ2-3; 8 bases match TRBD2. The CDR3 has 16 amino acids. The trim removed 4 bases at V and 2 bases at J, leaving 8 bases unmatched. The germline CDR1 and CDR2 sequences are MGHDK and SYGVNS. The DNA of the CDR3 is TGTGCCAGCAGTGGCCCGGGAGGGCTAGTCACAGATACGCAGTATTTT. Translated, it gives CASSGPGGLVTDTQYF.

In this sample, this clonotype turned up many times. This chain uses TRBV28 with TRBJ1-1; 9 positions match TRBD1. Losses at the gene ends were 5 bases for V and 7 bases for J; bases not matched to a gene: 8. CDR1 and CDR2 (germline): MDHEN, SYDVKM. CDR3 size: 14 residues. CDR3 in amino acids: CASSLPGQGNEAFF. As DNA, the CDR3 is TGTGCCAGCAGTCTCCCGGGACAGGGCAATGAAGCTTTCTTT.

V and J are TRBV2 and TRBJ2-2; a weak D match, TRBD2 (6 bases). The CDR3 extends over 14 amino acids. The V end lost 9 bases, the J end lost 3 bases, and 14 bases lay between the germline ends. Germline values: CDR1 SNHLY, CDR2 FYNNEI. The CDR3 reads CASQGGIYTGELFF. The CDR3 DNA is TGTGCCAGTCAGGGCGGGATCTACACCGGGGAGCTGTTTTTT.

This rearrangement joins TRBV6-1 to TRBJ1-1; 9 bases are a match to TRBD1. Germline V gene data show CDR1 as MNHNS and CDR2 as SASEGT. The CDR3 covers 17 residues. Losses at the gene ends were 6 bases for V and 1 base for J; bases not matched to a gene: 12. The chain's CDR3 is CASREQGARGPNTEAFF. The DNA of the CDR3 is TGTGCCAGCAGGGAACAGGGGGCGCGGGGACCGAACACTGAAGCTTTCTTT.

This clonotype was seen many times. This chain links TRBV15 with TRBJ2-7; 9 bases line up with TRBD1. From germline, CDR1 is LNHNV and CDR2 YYDKDF (reference sequence). The V gene end was trimmed by 0 bases and the J gene end by 3 bases; junction bases not matched to a gene: 3. The CDR3 spans 15 residues. The CDR3 DNA follows: TGTGCCACCAGCAGAGATCCGGGACAGGGCTACGAGCAGTACTTC. Its translation is CATSRDPGQGYEQYF.

This clonotype was seen more than once but under ten times. This chain links TRBV7-6 with TRBJ2-7; a weak D match, TRBD1 (6 bases). This CDR3 contains 16 residues. CDR1 and CDR2 from the germline V gene are SGHVS and FNYEAQ. V lost 4 bases and J 0 bases, leaving 16 bases between the germline ends. This CDR3 is CASSSPGVMSSYEQYF. The CDR3, as DNA: TGTGCCAGCAGCTCCCCAGGGGTGATGAGCTCCTACGAGCAGTACTTC.

To note about this clonotype: At one end the junction does not follow the germline gene, possibly because of a read error. The rearrangement joins TRBV29-1 to TRBJ2-7, with 7 positions matching TRBD1. The germline V gene encodes CDR1 SQVTM and CDR2 ANQGSEA. The CDR3 spans 13 residues. The CDR3 spells CSVDGDSPYEQYF. CDR3 coding DNA: TGCAGCGTTGATGGGGACAGCCCCTATGAGCAGTACTTC.

This clonotype has a count of ten or more. The chain couples TRBV12-3 or TRBV12-4 to TRBJ2-7; 12 bases are shared with TRBD2. The J segment lost 1 base and the V segment lost 7 bases, leaving 11 bases of the junction unmatched. This CDR3 comprises 17 residues. The CDR3 nucleotides are TGTGCCAGCACCCTGAGACTAGCGGGAGTGAAGTCCTACGAGCAGTACTTC. Encoded protein: CASTLRLAGVKSYEQYF.

Regarding this clonotype: A much larger clone is a single base away; this may be a read error. This rearrangement joins TRBV28 to TRBJ2-3; possibly TRBD2 for D (6 bases). This CDR3 is built from 14 residues. Looked up from germline, CDR1 is MDHEN and CDR2 is SYDVKM. The CDR3 nucleotides are TGTGCCAGCAGTTTGCGGAGGGGCACAGATACGCAGTGTTTT. Translating it yields CASSLRRGTDTQCF.

CDR3 residues: CASSSWTDSNTGELFF. Written as DNA, the CDR3 is TGTGCCAGCAGCTCATGGACCGATTCGAACACCGGGGAGCTGTTTTTT. V gene TRBV11-3 combines with J gene TRBJ2-2; D is undetermined. The CDR3 runs 16 residues. Germline V gene data show CDR1 as SGHNT and CDR2 as YENEEA. The V gene lost 4 bases and the J gene lost 0 bases, with 12 bases spanning the gap.

This clonotype showed up many times. This sequence joins TRBV5-1 and TRBJ2-6, with D tentatively TRBD1 (6 bases). Germline lookup yields CDR1 SGHRS and CDR2 YFSETQ. The CDR3 has 15 residues. The ends were cut back, 5 bases at V and 4 bases at J, with 13 bases in the middle. Here the CDR3 DNA reads TGCGCCAGCAGTCCAGGGGCGATGGGGGCCAACGTCCTGACTTTC. Protein product: CASSPGAMGANVLTF.

This clonotype occurred many times. The rearrangement links TRBV6-1 to TRBJ2-3; no clear D gene. CDR3 size: 13 residues. Germline loops: CDR1 MNHNS, CDR2 SASEGT. Trimming left V 5 bases short and J 6 bases short, with 12 bases between. The CDR3 region has the DNA TGTGCCAGCAGTCTGGGTTTCCCGGATACGCAGTATTTT. It codes for CASSLGFPDTQYF.

The V and J genes are TRBV13 and TRBJ2-2; the match to TRBD2 covers 10 bases. The CDR3 covers 15 residues. Germline values: CDR1 PRHDT, CDR2 FYEKMQ (reference sequence). V gave up 6 bases and J gave up 6 bases; unmatched junction bases: 7. The CDR3 DNA reads TGTGCCAGCAGATCCAGCGGGGGGGCCGCCGGGGAGCTGTTTTTT. Amino acid sequence: CASRSSGGAAGELFF.

This clonotype showed up many times. V gene TRBV10-2 combines with J gene TRBJ1-1; D uncertain. Trimming removed 3 bases at V and 3 bases at J, with 5 bases between. Germline CDR1 and CDR2: WSHSY and SAAADI. This CDR3 region has 12 residues. The CDR3 spells CASSERYTEAFF. The CDR3 DNA sequence: TGCGCCAGCAGTGAAAGGTACACTGAAGCTTTCTTT.

V is TRBV7-9 and J is TRBJ2-7; tentatively, D is TRBD1 (5 bases). V shed 5 bases and J shed 2 bases, with 16 bases lying between them. The CDR3 is made up of 15 amino acids. Germline-derived CDR1 and CDR2 are SEHNR and FQNEAQ (reference sequence). The CDR3 DNA sequence: TGTGCCAGCAGCCCACTCCAGGGCTTTCCCTACGAGCAGTACTTC. Translated, it gives CASSPLQGFPYEQYF.

This clonotype was detected only once. A much larger clone is a single base away; this may be a read error. The V and J genes are TRBV5-6 and TRBJ1-2; TRBD1 aligns across 9 bases. This CDR3 is built from 16 residues. Germline CDR1 reads SGHDT; CDR2 reads YYEEEE. The CDR3 here is CASSFPGTGSNYGCTF. For the CDR3, the DNA is TGTGCCAGCAGCTTCCCTGGGACAGGGAGTAACTATGGCTGCACCTTC.

This clonotype was recorded many times. The V gene is TRBV10-3, the J gene TRBJ2-5; D not certain. The CDR3 extends over 15 amino acids. V lost 3 bases, J lost 5 bases, and 16 bases lay in between. CDR1 is ENHRY and CDR2 is SYGVKD in the germline V gene. CDR3 sequence (DNA): TGTGCCATCAGTGAAAGTCAGAAGTATGGGGAGACCCAGTACTTC. Translation: CAISESQKYGETQYF.

This clonotype was found many times. The V and J genes are TRBV3-1 and TRBJ2-5; TRBD1 matches at 10 bases. Germline CDR1 LGHDT, CDR2 YNNKEL (reference sequence). This CDR3 is 17 amino acids long. The J segment lost 0 bases and the V segment lost 2 bases, leaving 6 bases of the junction unmatched. The CDR3 loop reads CASSQPRTGGYQETQYF. CDR3 bases: TGTGCCAGCAGCCAACCGAGGACAGGGGGGTACCAAGAGACCCAGTACTTC.

This clonotype turned up a few times. As DNA, the CDR3 is TGTGCCAGCAGTTACTCGGAGGGTAACTTATATGGCTACACCTTC. It is translated as CASSYSEGNLYGYTF. The chain combines TRBV6-5 with TRBJ1-2; D not resolved. In germline, CDR1 is MNHEY, CDR2 SVGAGI. Trimming took 0 bases from V and 5 from J, leaving 13 bases between them. CDR3 size: 15 residues.

This clonotype was seen at least ten times. The chain combines TRBV12-3 or TRBV12-4 with TRBJ1-3; D perhaps matches TRBD1 (5 bases). The CDR3 is 14 amino acids. The V and J ends lost 1 base and 3 bases respectively, with 7 bases between them. CDR3 coding DNA: TGTGCCAGCAGTTTAGGGGGGGGTGGAAACACCATATATTTT. Translated: CASSLGGGGNTIYF.

This clonotype was counted at least ten times. The J gene is TRBJ2-7, the V gene TRBV25-1; the D gene is possibly TRBD1 (6 bases). Germline V gives CDR1 MGHDK, CDR2 SYGVNS. There are 16 residues in the CDR3. Trimming pared 6 bases from V and 4 bases from J, leaving 22 bases between. The CDR3 loop reads CASSEGGHPLPYEQYF. CDR3 nucleotide sequence: TGTGCCAGCAGCGAAGGGGGACATCCTCTACCTTACGAGCAGTACTTC.

This clonotype appeared many times. The gene calls are TRBV5-1 and TRBJ2-5; 7 bases are shared with TRBD2. V shed 5 bases, J shed 0 bases, and the junction held 10 bases outside the gene matches. CDR1 is SGHRS, CDR2 YFSETQ, per germline. The CDR3 loop spans 16 amino acids. For the CDR3, the DNA is TGCGCCAGCAGGGGTATCGGGAGGCTGAACCAAGAGACCCAGTACTTC. It translates to CASRGIGRLNQETQYF.

This clonotype was detected only a few times. This chain uses TRBV5-1 with TRBJ2-6; possibly TRBD1 for D (6 bases). The CDR3 is made up of 15 amino acids. Germline V lookup: CDR1 SGHRS, CDR2 YFSETQ. The ends were cut back, 5 bases at V and 2 bases at J, with 11 bases in the middle. CDR3 nucleotide sequence: TGCGCCAGCAGATTGACAGGTACTGGGGCCAACGTCCTGACTTTC. As protein: CASRLTGTGANVLTF.

Ten or more counts support this clonotype. This chain connects TRBV5-1 to TRBJ2-7; D is ambiguous. V lost 3 bases and J lost 0, with 10 bases in between. The length of the CDR3 is 14 residues. Germline values: CDR1 SGHRS, CDR2 YFSETQ. The CDR3: CASSSLDASYEQYF. CDR3 nucleotide sequence: TGCGCCAGCAGCTCATTAGATGCCTCCTACGAGCAGTACTTC. Drawing the rest from reference TRBV5-1 and TRBJ2-7, the complete variable domain is KAGVTQTPRYLIKTRGQQVTLSCSPISGHRSVSWYQQTPGQGLQFLFEYFSETQRNKGNFPGRFSGRQFSNSRSEMNVSTLELGDSALYLCASSSLDASYEQYFGPGTRLTVT.